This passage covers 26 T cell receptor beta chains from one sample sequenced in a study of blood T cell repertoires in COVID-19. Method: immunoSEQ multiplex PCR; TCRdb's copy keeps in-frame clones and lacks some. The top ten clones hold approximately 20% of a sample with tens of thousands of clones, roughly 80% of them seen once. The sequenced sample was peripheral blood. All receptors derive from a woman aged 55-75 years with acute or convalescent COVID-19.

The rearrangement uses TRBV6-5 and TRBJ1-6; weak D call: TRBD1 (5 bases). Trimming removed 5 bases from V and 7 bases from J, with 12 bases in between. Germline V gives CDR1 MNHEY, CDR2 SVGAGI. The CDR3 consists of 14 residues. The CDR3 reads CASSPDRINSPLHF. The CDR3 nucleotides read TGTGCCAGCAGTCCCGACAGAATCAATTCACCCCTCCACTTT.

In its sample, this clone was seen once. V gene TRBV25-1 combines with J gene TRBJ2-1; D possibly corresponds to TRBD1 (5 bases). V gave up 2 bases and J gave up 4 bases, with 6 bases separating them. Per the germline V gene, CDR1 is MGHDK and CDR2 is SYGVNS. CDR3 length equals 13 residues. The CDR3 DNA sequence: TGTGCCAGCAGTGAAGGACAATACAATGAGCAGTTCTTC. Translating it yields CASSEGQYNEQFF.

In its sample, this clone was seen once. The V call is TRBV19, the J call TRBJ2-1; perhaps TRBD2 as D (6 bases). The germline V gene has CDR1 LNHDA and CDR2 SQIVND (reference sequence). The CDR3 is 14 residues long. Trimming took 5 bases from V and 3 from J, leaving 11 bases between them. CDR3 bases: TGTGCCAGTAGTCCACTCGGGGGCTACAATGAGCAGTTCTTC. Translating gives CASSPLGGYNEQFF. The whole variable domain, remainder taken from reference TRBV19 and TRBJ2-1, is DGGITQSPKYLFRKEGQNVTLSCEQNLNHDAMYWYRQDPGQGLRLIYYSQIVNDFQKGDIAEGYSVSREKKESFPLTVTSAQKNPTAFYLCASSPLGGYNEQFFGPGTRLTVL.

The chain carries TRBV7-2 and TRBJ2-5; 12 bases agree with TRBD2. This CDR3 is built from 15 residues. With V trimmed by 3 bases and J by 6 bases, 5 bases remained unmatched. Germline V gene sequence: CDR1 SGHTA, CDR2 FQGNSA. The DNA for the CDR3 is TGTGCCAGCAGCTTCACTAGCGGGGGGCTGAAGACCCAGTACTTC. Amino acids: CASSFTSGGLKTQYF.

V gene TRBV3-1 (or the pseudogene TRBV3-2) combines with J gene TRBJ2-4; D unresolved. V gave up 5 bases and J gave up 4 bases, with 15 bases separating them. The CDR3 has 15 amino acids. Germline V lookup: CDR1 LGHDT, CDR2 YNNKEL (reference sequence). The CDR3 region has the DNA TGTGCCAGCAGCTGGCGGAGTCCCATTAAAAACATTCAGTACTTC. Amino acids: CASSWRSPIKNIQYF.

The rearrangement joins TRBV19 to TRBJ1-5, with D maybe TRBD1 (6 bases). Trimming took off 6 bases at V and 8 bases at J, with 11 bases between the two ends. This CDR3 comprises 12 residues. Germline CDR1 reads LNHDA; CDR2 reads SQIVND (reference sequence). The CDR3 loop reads CASSDRSEPQHF. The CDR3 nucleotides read TGTGCCAGTAGCGACAGGTCAGAGCCCCAGCATTTT.

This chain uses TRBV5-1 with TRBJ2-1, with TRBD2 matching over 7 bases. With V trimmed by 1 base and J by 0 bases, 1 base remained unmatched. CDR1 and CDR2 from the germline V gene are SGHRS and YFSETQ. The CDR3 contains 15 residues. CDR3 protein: CASSLRGVSYNEQFF. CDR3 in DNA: TGCGCCAGCAGCTTGCGGGGGGTCTCCTACAATGAGCAGTTCTTC.

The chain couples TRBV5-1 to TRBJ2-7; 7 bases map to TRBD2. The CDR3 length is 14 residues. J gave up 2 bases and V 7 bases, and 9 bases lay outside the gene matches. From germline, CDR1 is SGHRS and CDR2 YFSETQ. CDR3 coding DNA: TGCGCCAGCCGCCCCCCCGCGGGGGCCTACGAGCAGTACTTC. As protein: CASRPPAGAYEQYF. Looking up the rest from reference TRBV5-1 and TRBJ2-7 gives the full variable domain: KAGVTQTPRYLIKTRGQQVTLSCSPISGHRSVSWYQQTPGQGLQFLFEYFSETQRNKGNFPGRFSGRQFSNSRSEMNVSTLELGDSALYLCASRPPAGAYEQYFGPGTRLTVT.

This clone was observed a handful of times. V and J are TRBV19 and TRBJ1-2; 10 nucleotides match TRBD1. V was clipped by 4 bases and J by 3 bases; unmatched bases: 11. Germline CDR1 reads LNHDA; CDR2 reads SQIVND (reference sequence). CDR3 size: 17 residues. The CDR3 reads CASSTHGQGGTHYGYTF. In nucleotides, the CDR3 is TGTGCCAGTAGTACCCATGGACAGGGGGGCACTCACTATGGCTACACCTTC.

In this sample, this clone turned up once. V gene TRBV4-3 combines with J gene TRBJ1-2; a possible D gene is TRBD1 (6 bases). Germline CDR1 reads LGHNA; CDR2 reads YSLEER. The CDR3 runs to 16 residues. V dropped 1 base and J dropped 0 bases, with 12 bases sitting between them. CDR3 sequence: CASSQARGAPNYGYTF. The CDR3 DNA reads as TGCGCCAGCAGCCAAGCCAGGGGAGCTCCTAACTATGGCTACACCTTC.

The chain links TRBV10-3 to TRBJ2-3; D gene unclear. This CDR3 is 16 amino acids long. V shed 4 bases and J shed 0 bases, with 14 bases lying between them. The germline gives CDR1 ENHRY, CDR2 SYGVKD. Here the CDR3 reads CAISGTVGTSTDTQYF. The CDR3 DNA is TGTGCCATCAGTGGCACCGTCGGTACTAGCACAGATACGCAGTATTTT.

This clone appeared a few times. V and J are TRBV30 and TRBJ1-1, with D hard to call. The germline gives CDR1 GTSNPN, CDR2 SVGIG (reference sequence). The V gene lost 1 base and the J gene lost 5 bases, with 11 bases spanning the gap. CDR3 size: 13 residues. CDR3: CAWSGEVGTEAFF. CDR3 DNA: TGTGCCTGGAGTGGTGAGGTTGGGACTGAAGCTTTCTTT.

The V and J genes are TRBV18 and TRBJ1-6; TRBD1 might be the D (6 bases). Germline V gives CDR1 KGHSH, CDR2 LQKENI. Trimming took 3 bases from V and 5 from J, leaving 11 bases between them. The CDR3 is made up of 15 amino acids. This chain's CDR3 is CASSPNKGDNSPLHF. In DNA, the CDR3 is TGTGCCAGCTCACCGAACAAGGGGGATAATTCACCCCTCCACTTT.

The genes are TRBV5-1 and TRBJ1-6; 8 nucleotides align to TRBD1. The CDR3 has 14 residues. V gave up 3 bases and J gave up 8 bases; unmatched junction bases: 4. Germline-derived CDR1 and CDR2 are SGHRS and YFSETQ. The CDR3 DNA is TGCGCCAGCAGCTCGACAGGGGCTGATTCACCCCTCCACTTT. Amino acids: CASSSTGADSPLHF.

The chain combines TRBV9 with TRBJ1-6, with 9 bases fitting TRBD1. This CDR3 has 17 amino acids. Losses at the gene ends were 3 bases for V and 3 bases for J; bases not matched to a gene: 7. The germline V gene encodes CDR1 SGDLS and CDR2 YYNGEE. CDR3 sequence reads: CASSATGGTYYNSPLHF. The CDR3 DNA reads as TGTGCCAGCAGCGCGACAGGGGGAACTTACTATAATTCACCCCTCCACTTT.

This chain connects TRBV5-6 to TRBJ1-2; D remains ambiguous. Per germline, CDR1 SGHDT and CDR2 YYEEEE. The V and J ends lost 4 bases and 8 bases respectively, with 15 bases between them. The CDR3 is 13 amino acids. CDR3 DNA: TGTGCCAGCAGCGTCGGCAGGTTTCACGGCTACACCTTC. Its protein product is CASSVGRFHGYTF.

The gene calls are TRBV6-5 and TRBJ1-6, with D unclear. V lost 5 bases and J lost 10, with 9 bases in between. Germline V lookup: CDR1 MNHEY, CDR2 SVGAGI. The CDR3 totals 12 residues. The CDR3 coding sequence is TGTGCCAGCAGTACCGGGGTCTCACCCCTCCACTTT. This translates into CASSTGVSPLHF.

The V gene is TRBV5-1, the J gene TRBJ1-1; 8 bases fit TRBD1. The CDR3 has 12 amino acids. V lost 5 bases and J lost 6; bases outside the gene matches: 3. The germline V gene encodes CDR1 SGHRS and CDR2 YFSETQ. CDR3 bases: TGCGCCAGCAGTCAGACAGGGGCTGAAGCTTTCTTT. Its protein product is CASSQTGAEAFF.

The DNA of the CDR3 is TGTGCCACCAGCTCAGATGCAACCGCCTCCTATGGCTACACCTTC. Amino acids: CATSSDATASYGYTF. The chain is built from TRBV15 and TRBJ1-2, with no clear D. V was cut by 5 bases and J by 4 bases, with 17 bases left in between. The CDR3 consists of 15 residues. CDR1 is LNHNV and CDR2 is YYDKDF in the germline V gene (reference sequence).

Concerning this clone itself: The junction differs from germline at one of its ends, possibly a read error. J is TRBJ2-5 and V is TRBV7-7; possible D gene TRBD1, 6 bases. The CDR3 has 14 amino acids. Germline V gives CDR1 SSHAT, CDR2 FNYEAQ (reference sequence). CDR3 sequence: CASSLEGGQETQYF. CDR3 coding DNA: TGTGCTAGCAGCTTAGAAGGGGGCCAAGAGACCCAGTACTTC.

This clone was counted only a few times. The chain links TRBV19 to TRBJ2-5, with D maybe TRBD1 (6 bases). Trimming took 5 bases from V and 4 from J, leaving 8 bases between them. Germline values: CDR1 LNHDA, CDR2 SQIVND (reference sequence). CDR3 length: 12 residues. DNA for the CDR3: TGTGCCAGTAGTTTCAGGGGAGAGACCCAGTACTTC. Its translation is CASSFRGETQYF.

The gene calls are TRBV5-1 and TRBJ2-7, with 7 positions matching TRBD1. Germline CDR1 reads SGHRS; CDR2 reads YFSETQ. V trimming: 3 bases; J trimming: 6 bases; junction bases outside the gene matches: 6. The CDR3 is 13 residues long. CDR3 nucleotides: TGCGCCAGCAGCTCGGAGACAGGGACCGAGCAGTACTTC. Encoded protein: CASSSETGTEQYF.

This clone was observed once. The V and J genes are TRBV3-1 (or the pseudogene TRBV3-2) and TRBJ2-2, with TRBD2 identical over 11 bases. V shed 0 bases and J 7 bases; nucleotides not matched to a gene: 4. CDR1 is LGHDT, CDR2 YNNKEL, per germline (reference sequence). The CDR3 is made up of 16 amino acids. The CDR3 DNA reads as TGTGCCAGCAGCCAAGAAACGCTAGCGGGGGGCGGGGAGCTGTTTTTT. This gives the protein CASSQETLAGGGELFF.

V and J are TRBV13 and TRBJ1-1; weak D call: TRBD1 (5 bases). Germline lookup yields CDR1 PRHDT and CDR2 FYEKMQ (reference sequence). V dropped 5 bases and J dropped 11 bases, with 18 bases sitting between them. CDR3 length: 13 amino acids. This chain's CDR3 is CASSLTGTLRAFF. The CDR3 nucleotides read TGTGCCAGCAGCCTGACCGGGACTTTGAGGGCTTTCTTT.

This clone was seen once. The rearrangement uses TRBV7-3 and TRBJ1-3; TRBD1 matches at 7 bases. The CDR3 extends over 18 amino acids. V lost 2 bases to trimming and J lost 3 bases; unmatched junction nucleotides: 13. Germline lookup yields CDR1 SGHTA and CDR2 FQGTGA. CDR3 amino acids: CASSLPTRSSGGGNTIYF. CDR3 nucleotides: TGTGCCAGCAGCTTACCTACCCGCTCGTCAGGGGGTGGAAACACCATATATTTT.

The DNA of the CDR3 is TGTGCCAGCAGTCCGACAGGGGAAGGCAATCAGCCCCAGCATTTT. It translates to CASSPTGEGNQPQHF. This rearrangement joins TRBV27 to TRBJ1-5; 8 bases are shared with TRBD1. V was pared by 5 bases and J by 2 bases, with 5 bases of the junction left unmatched. CDR1 and CDR2 from the germline V gene are MNHEY and SMNVEV (reference sequence). The CDR3 covers 15 residues.